The 21 T cell receptor beta chains in this list originate from one sample, sequenced in a study of blood T cell repertoires in COVID-19. Libraries were prepared by immunoSEQ multiplex PCR; TCRdb keeps only in-frame clonotypes and omits some of them. In the table there are 250,000 to 300,000 clones, 85% to 90% of which are singletons. Material: peripheral blood. The source of these receptors is a woman in her 30s with COVID-19, enrolled during active disease.

The chain employs TRBV3-1 (or the pseudogene TRBV3-2) and TRBJ2-1; D call uncertain. V lost 0 bases to trimming and J lost 7 bases, with 7 bases between them. The CDR3 totals 13 residues. Germline-derived CDR1 and CDR2 are LGHDT and YNNKEL (reference sequence). CDR3 sequence reads: CASSQEIQNEQFF. Written as DNA, the CDR3 is TGTGCCAGCAGCCAAGAAATCCAGAATGAGCAGTTCTTC.

The rearrangement links TRBV6-6 to TRBJ2-7; no definite D call. In germline, CDR1 is MNHNY, CDR2 SVGAGI (reference sequence). This CDR3 region has 14 residues. Trimming left V 0 bases short and J 4 bases short, with 10 bases between. The CDR3 loop reads CASSYSGPEYEQYF. As DNA, the CDR3 is TGTGCCAGCAGTTACTCTGGGCCCGAATACGAGCAGTACTTC.

In its sample, this clone was seen a few times. The chain recombines TRBV5-1 with TRBJ2-2; TRBD1 matches 10 bases. Per the germline V gene, CDR1 is SGHRS and CDR2 is YFSETQ. The CDR3 contains 14 residues. With 7 bases clipped from V and 4 bases from J, the junction kept 4 bases outside the gene matches. The CDR3 region is CASLDRGLTGELFF. In nucleotides, the CDR3 is TGCGCCAGCTTAGACAGGGGGCTCACCGGGGAGCTGTTTTTT.

This clone was recorded once. J is TRBJ2-5 and V is TRBV7-9; D might be TRBD1 (5 bases). CDR1 and CDR2 from the germline V gene are SEHNR and FQNEAQ (reference sequence). This CDR3 is built from 14 residues. With 0 bases removed from V and 7 bases from J, the gap between germline ends came to 12 bases. CDR3 amino acids: CASSLARVGGTQYF. In DNA form, the CDR3 reads TGTGCCAGCAGCTTAGCCAGGGTCGGTGGGACCCAGTACTTC. Using reference TRBV7-9 and TRBJ2-5 for the parts outside the CDR3, the full variable domain is DTGVSQNPRHKITKRGQNVTFRCDPISEHNRLYWYRQTLGQGPEFLTYFQNEAQLEKSRLLSDRFSAERPKGSFSTLEIQRTEQGDSAMYLCASSLARVGGTQYFGPGTRLLVL.

The V gene is TRBV11-2, the J gene TRBJ1-4, with D uncertain. This CDR3 is 12 amino acids long. V shed 1 base and J shed 6 bases, with 3 bases lying between them. Germline CDR1 reads SGHAT; CDR2 reads FQNNGV. The CDR3 bases are TGTGCCAGCAGCTTAGTAGATGAAAAACTGTTTTTT. It codes for CASSLVDEKLFF.

V and J are TRBV19 and TRBJ1-1, with D possibly matching TRBD1 (5 bases). CDR3 length equals 13 residues. V was cut by 5 bases and J by 2 bases, with 9 bases left in between. Germline V CDR1 and CDR2: LNHDA, SQIVND (reference sequence). DNA of the CDR3: TGTGCCAGTAGTGCGGGGGGTAACACTGAAGCTTTCTTT. Amino acid sequence: CASSAGGNTEAFF.

V and J are TRBV30 and TRBJ1-6; possible D gene TRBD1, 6 bases. The length of the CDR3 is 14 residues. CDR1 is GTSNPN and CDR2 is SVGIG in the germline V gene (reference sequence). Trimming removed 3 bases from V and 6 bases from J, with 12 bases in between. The CDR3 spells CAWRTDRSNSPLHF. The CDR3 coding sequence is TGTGCCTGGAGGACCGACAGGAGTAATTCACCCCTCCACTTT.

The chain recombines TRBV19 with TRBJ1-1; TRBD1 agrees at 9 bases. CDR3 length equals 16 residues. Trimming took 7 bases from V and 1 from J; bases not matched to a gene: 10. Per germline, CDR1 LNHDA and CDR2 SQIVND (reference sequence). CDR3 bases: TGTGCCAGTATAACCCCACTGACAGGGGGGAACACTGAAGCTTTCTTT. Translating it yields CASITPLTGGNTEAFF.

V is TRBV5-1 and J is TRBJ1-3; no clear D gene. V lost 0 bases to trimming and J lost 2 bases, with 12 bases between them. The CDR3 has 16 amino acids. Germline CDR1 SGHRS, CDR2 YFSETQ. Here the CDR3 DNA reads TGCGCCAGCAGCTTGGGTGAGATCTTGCCTGGAAACACCATATATTTT. This encodes CASSLGEILPGNTIYF.

Only one count was recorded for this clone. The rearrangement joins TRBV25-1 to TRBJ1-2; 10 bases agree with TRBD1. Germline V gene sequence: CDR1 MGHDK, CDR2 SYGVNS. V was pared by 4 bases and J by 8 bases, with 13 bases of the junction left unmatched. This CDR3 contains 16 residues. The CDR3 is CASSARPGTGDGGYTF. The CDR3 nucleotides read TGTGCCAGCAGTGCCCGTCCCGGGACAGGGGATGGCGGCTACACCTTC.

In this sample, this clone turned up once. The V and J genes are TRBV5-5 and TRBJ1-3; D is ambiguous. In germline, CDR1 is SGHKS, CDR2 YYEKEE (reference sequence). V was cut by 2 bases and J by 0 bases, with 9 bases left in between. This CDR3 comprises 15 residues. The CDR3 DNA reads TGTGCCAGCAGCTTCGGGAGTTTCTCTGGAAACACCATATATTTT. Translated, it gives CASSFGSFSGNTIYF.

This rearrangement joins TRBV19 to TRBJ2-7; D ambiguous. The V gene lost 6 bases and the J gene lost 1 base, with 10 bases spanning the gap. This CDR3 region has 13 residues. Germline V lookup: CDR1 LNHDA, CDR2 SQIVND (reference sequence). In DNA form, the CDR3 reads TGTGCCAGTAGCAACACAGTGTCCTACGAGCAGTACTTC. Encoded protein: CASSNTVSYEQYF.

This clone was picked up a small number of times. The V and J genes are TRBV4-1 and TRBJ2-2; D is perhaps TRBD1 (5 bases). The V gene's germline CDR1 is MGHRA and CDR2 YSYEKL. The CDR3 is made up of 18 amino acids. The V gene lost 0 bases and the J gene lost 4 bases, with 18 bases spanning the gap. This CDR3 is CASSQDWARVSSTGELFF. Here the CDR3 DNA reads TGCGCCAGCAGCCAAGATTGGGCCAGGGTCAGTTCCACCGGGGAGCTGTTTTTT.

The chain links TRBV7-6 to TRBJ1-1, with 9 bases fitting TRBD1. The CDR3 extends over 16 amino acids. V shed 5 bases and J 1 base; nucleotides not matched to a gene: 8. Per the germline V gene, CDR1 is SGHVS and CDR2 is FNYEAQ. CDR3 sequence: CASSPEQGAANTEAFF. The DNA of the CDR3 is TGTGCCAGCAGCCCCGAACAGGGGGCCGCGAACACTGAAGCTTTCTTT.

The V gene is TRBV5-4, the J gene TRBJ1-2; 7 positions match TRBD1. Germline CDR1 and CDR2: SGHNT and YYREEE (reference sequence). J lost 8 bases, V lost 0 bases, and 4 bases had no gene match. CDR3 length equals 13 residues. The CDR3 DNA reads as TGTGCCAGCAGCTTGGAACAGGGGTGGGGCTACACCTTC. Translation: CASSLEQGWGYTF.

This chain links TRBV28 with TRBJ1-5, with unresolved D. The CDR3 has 15 residues. Germline V CDR1 and CDR2: MDHEN, SYDVKM. V dropped 5 bases and J dropped 1 base, with 12 bases sitting between them. The chain's CDR3 is CASSLYSGSNQPQHF. The CDR3 DNA reads as TGTGCCAGCAGTCTTTACAGTGGGAGCAATCAGCCCCAGCATTTT.

CDR3 loop: CASSSPVGNNYGYTF. CDR3 DNA: TGTGCCAGCAGTTCCCCCGTCGGGAATAACTATGGCTACACCTTC. The gene calls are TRBV6-6 and TRBJ1-2; D gene ambiguous. CDR3 length: 15 amino acids. V was trimmed by 4 bases and J by 1 base, leaving 13 bases between them. Germline values: CDR1 MNHNY, CDR2 SVGAGI (reference sequence).

This rearrangement joins TRBV19 to TRBJ1-4; D is possibly TRBD1 (5 bases). Germline-derived CDR1 and CDR2 are LNHDA and SQIVND (reference sequence). There are 18 residues in the CDR3. V was shortened by 4 bases and J by 4 bases, with 22 bases between the two germline ends. The CDR3, as DNA: TGTGCCAGTAGTACCCCGCCTTACCTCGGGGGGTATAATGAAAAACTGTTTTTT. Translating it yields CASSTPPYLGGYNEKLFF.

The chain joins TRBV7-9 to TRBJ1-2, with D perhaps TRBD1 (6 bases). V shed 6 bases and J shed 3 bases, with 17 bases lying between them. This CDR3 spans 15 amino acids. Germline CDR1 is SEHNR and CDR2 is FQNEAQ (reference sequence). The CDR3 nucleotides read TGTGCCAGCAGTTCTGCGGGGGGGCGGGACTATGGCTACACCTTC. Protein sequence: CASSSAGGRDYGYTF.

The chain is built from TRBV15 and TRBJ1-5; D uncertain. Trimming stripped 0 bases from V and 7 bases from J, with 7 bases between. The germline V gene encodes CDR1 LNHNV and CDR2 YYDKDF (reference sequence). The CDR3 extends over 13 amino acids. The CDR3 is CATSRDLGQPQHF. CDR3 sequence (DNA): TGTGCCACCAGCAGAGATCTGGGCCAGCCCCAGCATTTT. The full variable domain, its missing parts supplied by reference TRBV15 and TRBJ1-5, is DAMVIQNPRYQVTQFGKPVTLSCSQTLNHNVMYWYQQKSSQAPKLLFHYYDKDFNNEADTPDNFQSRRPNTSFCFLDIRSPGLGDTAMYLCATSRDLGQPQHFGDGTRLSIL.

This clone appeared a few times. This chain links TRBV27 with TRBJ2-7; D is ambiguous. The V end lost 2 bases, the J end lost 1 base, and 12 bases lay between the germline ends. The CDR3 loop spans 15 amino acids. Germline CDR1 reads MNHEY; CDR2 reads SMNVEV (reference sequence). CDR3 nucleotides: TGTGCCAGCAGTTTACGAAAATACGGGTCCTACGAGCAGTACTTC. It is translated as CASSLRKYGSYEQYF.